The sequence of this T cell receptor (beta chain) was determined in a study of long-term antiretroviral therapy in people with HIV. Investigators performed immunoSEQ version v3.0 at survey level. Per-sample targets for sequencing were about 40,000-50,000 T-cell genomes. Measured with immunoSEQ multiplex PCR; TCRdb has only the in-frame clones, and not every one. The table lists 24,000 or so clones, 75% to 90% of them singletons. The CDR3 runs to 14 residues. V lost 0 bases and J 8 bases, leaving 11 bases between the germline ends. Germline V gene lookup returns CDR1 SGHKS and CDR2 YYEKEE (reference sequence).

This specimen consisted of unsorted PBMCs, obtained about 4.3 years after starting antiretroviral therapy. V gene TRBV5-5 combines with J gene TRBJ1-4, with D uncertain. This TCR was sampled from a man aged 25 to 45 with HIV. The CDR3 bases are TGTGCCAGCAGCTTGGATGGGTTCGGGGAAAAACTGTTTTTT. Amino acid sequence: CASSLDGFGEKLFF.